Detailed here is one TCR beta chain. This may come from a read error, since a much larger clone is one base off. This sample's RNA came from whole unsorted tissue. This non-tumor lung sample came from over 3 cm beyond the tumor edge. This CDR3 contains 12 residues. Trimming pared 3 bases from V and 5 bases from J, leaving 7 bases between. The germline V gene has CDR1 MNHNS and CDR2 SASEGT. Three rounds of nested PCR, following a modified ARM-PCR protocol, produced the TCRbeta library. One entry per CDR3 protein, called by TCRdb with MiXCR from the multiplex PCR reads. The sample includes about 75,000 distinct CDR3 sequences, about two thirds of them seen just once. The data were obtained in a study of tumor and adjacent non-tumor tissue in lung cancer.

The sequencing input was distant non-tumor lung tissue. This clonotype was sampled from a woman aged 50 to 65 with non-small cell lung cancer. The J gene is TRBJ1-1, the V gene TRBV6-1; D gene uncertain. The CDR3, as DNA: TGTGCCAGCAGTGACACCTGGACTGAAGCTTTCTTT. Translation: CASSDTWTEAFF.